Listed below are T cell receptor beta chains from one sample, sequenced in a study of blood T cell repertoires in COVID-19. Assay: immunoSEQ multiplex PCR; the TCRdb copy retains only in-frame clones and omits some. The sample includes around 200,000 clones, 85% to 90% of them seen just once. Sequencing input: peripheral blood. The receptors here all came from a woman aged 18-29 years who had recovered from COVID-19. CDR3s include the opening cysteine and the closing phenylalanine or tryptophan. D genes are given only for firm matches. Clone size is given for some rows only: seen once, a few or many times, or a class if the clone is expanded.

clone size: NA
V gene: TRBV6-2/TRBV6-3
D gene: NA
J gene: TRBJ2-3
CDR3 protein: CASSRDNTDTQYF
CDR3 DNA: TGTGCCAGCAGCCGGGACAACACAGATACGCAGTATTTT

clone size: NA
V gene: TRBV3-1/TRBV3-2
D gene: TRBD1
J gene: TRBJ1-3
CDR3 protein: CASSRPGTVHGNTIYF
CDR3 DNA: TGTGCCAGCAGCCGACCCGGGACAGTGCATGGAAACACCATATATTTT

clone size: NA
V gene: TRBV21-1
D gene: NA
J gene: TRBJ2-3
CDR3 protein: CASSKARGEGVEDTQYF
CDR3 DNA: TGTGCCAGCAGCAAGGCGAGGGGAGAGGGGGTTGAAGATACGCAGTATTTT

clone size: NA
V gene: TRBV5-5
D gene: TRBD1
J gene: TRBJ2-4
CDR3 protein: CASSWTGGGSLNIQYF
CDR3 DNA: TGTGCCAGCAGCTGGACAGGGGGCGGATCTTTGAACATTCAGTACTTC

clone size: NA
V gene: TRBV18
D gene: NA
J gene: TRBJ1-1
CDR3 protein: CASSPQGWTEAFF
CDR3 DNA: TGTGCCAGCTCACCACAGGGGTGGACTGAAGCTTTCTTT

clone size: few
V gene: TRBV4-1
D gene: NA
J gene: TRBJ2-1
CDR3 protein: CASSQVPGDNEQFF
CDR3 DNA: TGCGCCAGCAGCCAAGTCCCCGGGGACAATGAGCAGTTCTTC

clone size: few
V gene: TRBV6-5
D gene: NA
J gene: TRBJ1-1
CDR3 protein: CASSYSRINTEAFF
CDR3 DNA: TGTGCCAGCAGTTACTCGAGGATAAACACTGAAGCTTTCTTT

clone size: NA
V gene: TRBV9
D gene: TRBD1
J gene: TRBJ2-5
CDR3 protein: CASSVGATGGGETQYF
CDR3 DNA: TGTGCCAGCAGCGTAGGGGCGACAGGGGGCGGAGAGACCCAGTACTTC

clone size: NA
V gene: TRBV19
D gene: TRBD1
J gene: TRBJ1-2
CDR3 protein: CASSQRMTGPDGYTF
CDR3 DNA: TGTGCCAGTAGCCAACGGATGACAGGGCCGGATGGCTACACCTTC

clone size: NA
V gene: TRBV5-1
D gene: TRBD1
J gene: TRBJ1-1
CDR3 protein: CASSLGQGGTEAFF
CDR3 DNA: TGCGCCAGCAGCCTGGGACAGGGCGGCACTGAAGCTTTCTTT

clone size: NA
V gene: TRBV7-9
D gene: NA
J gene: TRBJ2-3
CDR3 protein: CARQGGRTDTQYF
CDR3 DNA: TGTGCCAGACAAGGGGGTAGGACAGATACGCAGTATTTT

clone size: NA
V gene: TRBV7-2
D gene: NA
J gene: TRBJ1-1
CDR3 protein: CASSLDPGVLRGNTEAFF
CDR3 DNA: TGTGCCAGCAGCTTAGATCCGGGGGTTTTAAGAGGGAACACTGAAGCTTTCTTT

clone size: NA
V gene: TRBV11-3
D gene: TRBD1
J gene: TRBJ1-1
CDR3 protein: CASSLRTGVDYEAFF
CDR3 DNA: TGTGCCAGCAGCTTACGGACAGGAGTCGATTATGAAGCTTTCTTT

clone size: NA
V gene: TRBV20-1
D gene: TRBD2
J gene: TRBJ2-1
CDR3 protein: CSASKIAGDNEQFF
CDR3 DNA: TGCAGTGCTAGTAAAATAGCGGGAGACAATGAGCAGTTCTTC

clone size: NA
V gene: TRBV7-9
D gene: TRBD1
J gene: TRBJ2-5
CDR3 protein: CASSFLGQQETQYF
CDR3 DNA: TGTGCCAGCAGCTTCTTGGGACAGCAAGAGACCCAGTACTTC

clone size: NA
V gene: TRBV14
D gene: NA
J gene: TRBJ1-3
CDR3 protein: CASSQDRGSGNTIYF
CDR3 DNA: TGTGCCAGCAGCCAAGACAGGGGCTCTGGAAACACCATATATTTT

clone size: NA
V gene: TRBV3-1/TRBV3-2
D gene: TRBD1
J gene: TRBJ1-4
CDR3 protein: CASSFYPGQTIEKLFF
CDR3 DNA: TGTGCCAGCAGCTTTTACCCGGGACAGACCATTGAAAAACTGTTTTTT

clone size: NA
V gene: TRBV28
D gene: NA
J gene: TRBJ2-1
CDR3 protein: CASSLPLKSSYNEQFF
CDR3 DNA: TGTGCCAGCAGTTTGCCTCTGAAGAGCTCCTACAATGAGCAGTTCTTC

clone size: NA
V gene: TRBV10-3
D gene: NA
J gene: TRBJ1-2
CDR3 protein: CAISESLLGNTGGLNYGYTF
CDR3 DNA: TGTGCCATCAGTGAGTCGTTATTAGGCAACACGGGGGGCCTCAACTATGGCTACACCTTC

clone size: NA
V gene: TRBV28
D gene: NA
J gene: TRBJ2-2
CDR3 protein: CASSLQTGELFF
CDR3 DNA: TGTGCCAGCAGTTTACAAACCGGGGAGCTGTTTTTT

clone size: NA
V gene: TRBV5-4
D gene: NA
J gene: TRBJ2-4
CDR3 protein: CASSLVVRGIAKNIQYF
CDR3 DNA: TGTGCCAGCAGCTTGGTCGTGCGGGGCATAGCCAAAAACATTCAGTACTTC

clone size: NA
V gene: TRBV9
D gene: NA
J gene: TRBJ2-2
CDR3 protein: CASSRDWEWELFF
CDR3 DNA: TGTGCCAGCAGCCGGGACTGGGAGTGGGAGCTGTTTTTT